This T cell receptor beta chain is drawn from a study of T cells in tumors after PD-1 blockade. Study context: Daily vismodegib 150 mg continued in a subset of anti-PD-1-treated patients. Study results and caveats: Peripheral recruitment is suggested, as some novel exhausted tumor clones were in pre-treatment blood.

Regarding this clone: Its antigen is currently unknown.

The CDR3 is made up of 15 amino acids. Germline assignment: CDR1 MGHDK and CDR2 SYGVNS. V was shortened by 4 bases and J by 1 base, with 13 bases between the two germline ends. Data came from immunoSEQ multiplex PCR; TCRdb stores just in-frame clones and leaves some out. The sample contains about 16,000 clones, roughly 80% of which appear only once. The TCR was taken from a human donor with basal cell carcinoma. The sample consisted of PBMCs, taken after anti-PD-1 treatment. The V and J genes are TRBV25-1 and TRBJ1-1; D is unclear. CDR3 DNA: TGTGCCAGCAGTGCCCGACCAGGAGGGAACACTGAAGCTTTCTTT. Translation: CASSARPGGNTEAFF.